This T cell receptor (beta chain) was captured in a study of cytomegalovirus exposure and HLA in healthy donors. This CDR3 has 16 amino acids. Germline CDR1 and CDR2: SGHDT and YYEEEE. The junction had 3 bases not matched to a gene; V was cut back by 0 bases and J by 2 bases. This table comes from immunoSEQ multiplex PCR, and its TCRdb copy is limited to in-frame clones, with some not included. The sample includes about 340,000 clones, around 86% seen only once; the top ten take 0.84%. The rearrangement joins TRBV5-6 to TRBJ2-7, with 12 bases that match TRBD1. Sequenced: PBMCs. The sequence derives from a woman younger than 35 in good health and CMV-seronegative. The CDR3 coding sequence is TGTGCCAGCAGCTTGGTCGGGACAGGGGGCCCCTACGAGCAGTACTTC. This encodes CASSLVGTGGPYEQYF.